The 17 T cell receptor beta chains in this list originate from one sample, sequenced in a study of T cell responses to AZD1222 COVID-19 vaccine. This table comes from immunoSEQ multiplex PCR, and its TCRdb copy is limited to in-frame clones, with some not included. The table lists about 140,000 clones, over 85% of them singletons. Sequencing used peripheral blood, obtained on day 0 of AZD1222 vaccination. The receptors were gathered from an adult in good health.

This clone occurred once. The chain recombines TRBV11-2 with TRBJ2-3; TRBD1 matches at 9 bases. Looked up from germline, CDR1 is SGHAT and CDR2 is FQNNGV. The junction had 4 bases not matched to a gene; V was cut back by 5 bases and J by 4 bases. There are 14 residues in the CDR3. The CDR3 DNA follows: TGTGCCAGCAGCCCACGGACAGGGGCAGATACGCAGTATTTT. Translation gives CASSPRTGADTQYF.

The rearrangement uses TRBV7-9 and TRBJ2-7; D perhaps matches TRBD1 (6 bases). The CDR3 is made up of 14 amino acids. Germline values: CDR1 SEHNR, CDR2 FQNEAQ (reference sequence). V lost 5 bases and J 6 bases, leaving 17 bases between the germline ends. CDR3 sequence: CASSPTFTGIEQYF. As DNA, the CDR3 is TGTGCCAGCAGCCCCACTTTTACAGGGATCGAGCAGTACTTC.

The V gene is TRBV5-1, the J gene TRBJ2-7; D gene uncertain. The CDR3 covers 14 residues. Germline CDR1 is SGHRS and CDR2 is YFSETQ. Trimming pared 0 bases from V and 2 bases from J, leaving 9 bases between. DNA for the CDR3: TGCGCCAGCAGCTTGGGGATTACAACCTACGAGCAGTACTTC. It specifies CASSLGITTYEQYF.

The CDR3 here is CASSGAHNEKLFF. CDR3 nucleotides: TGTGCCAGTAGTGGAGCCCATAATGAAAAACTGTTTTTT. This rearrangement joins TRBV19 to TRBJ1-4; D ambiguous. Germline lookup yields CDR1 LNHDA and CDR2 SQIVND (reference sequence). The CDR3 spans 13 residues. V shed 5 bases and J shed 4 bases, with 8 bases lying between them.

The chain carries TRBV18 and TRBJ2-7; D is uncertain. The CDR3 extends over 15 amino acids. The V end was cut by 8 bases, the J end by 3 bases, with 20 bases between. In germline, CDR1 is KGHSH, CDR2 LQKENI. The CDR3 DNA follows: TGTGCCAGCCACTCAGCAGGTGGTTTTTTCTACGAGCAGTACTTC. It specifies CASHSAGGFFYEQYF. The complete variable domain, with remaining parts taken from reference TRBV18 and TRBJ2-7, reads NAGVMQNPRHLVRRRGQEARLRCSPMKGHSHVYWYRQLPEEGLKFMVYLQKENIIDESGMPKERFSAEFPKEGPSILRIQQVVRGDSAAYFCASHSAGGFFYEQYFGPGTRLTVT.

The rearrangement links TRBV2 to TRBJ1-1; D is possibly TRBD1 (5 bases). Germline CDR1 reads SNHLY; CDR2 reads FYNNEI. The length of the CDR3 is 11 residues. CDR3 protein: CARGRATEAFF. The CDR3 DNA is TGTGCGAGGGGTCGGGCCACTGAAGCTTTCTTT.

V usage is TRBV30 and J usage is TRBJ1-6, with TRBD1 as a possible D gene (5 bases). The CDR3 spans 12 residues. Germline CDR1 is GTSNPN and CDR2 is SVGIG (reference sequence). CDR3 amino acids: CGEGTGGSPLHF. CDR3 coding DNA: TGTGGTGAGGGGACGGGGGGTTCACCCCTCCACTTT.

V is TRBV11-2 and J is TRBJ2-7; 8 bases are a match to TRBD1. Germline CDR1 and CDR2: SGHAT and FQNNGV. CDR3 length: 16 residues. The V and J ends lost 1 base and 0 bases, in that order; junction bases with no gene match: 5. In DNA, the CDR3 is TGTGCCAGCAGCTTAGGGACAGGGCTTTACTCCTACGAGCAGTACTTC. Translating gives CASSLGTGLYSYEQYF.

The V call is TRBV19, the J call TRBJ2-3; TRBD2 might be the D (5 bases). This CDR3 region has 14 residues. Germline loops: CDR1 LNHDA, CDR2 SQIVND (reference sequence). V lost 5 bases and J lost 4, with 13 bases in between. In DNA, the CDR3 is TGTGCCAGTAGTGTTCGGGGTAACGCAGATACGCAGTATTTT. This translates into CASSVRGNADTQYF.

The rearrangement joins TRBV6-5 to TRBJ1-1, with D unclear. V was trimmed by 6 bases and J by 3 bases, leaving 11 bases between them. Per germline, CDR1 MNHEY and CDR2 SVGAGI. The CDR3 has 13 residues. CDR3 region: CASSIPPYTEAFF. The CDR3 DNA follows: TGTGCCAGCAGCATACCCCCTTACACTGAAGCTTTCTTT.

The V call is TRBV5-1, the J call TRBJ2-6; 8 positions agree with TRBD1. The V gene's germline CDR1 is SGHRS and CDR2 YFSETQ. The CDR3 extends over 18 amino acids. J lost 0 bases, V lost 4 bases, and 9 bases had no gene match. This CDR3 is CASSPTGGRNSGANVLTF. The CDR3 DNA sequence: TGCGCCAGCAGCCCCACAGGGGGTAGAAACTCTGGGGCCAACGTCCTGACTTTC.

This chain links TRBV6-4 with TRBJ1-5; no clear D gene. V was shortened by 0 bases and J by 9 bases, with 21 bases between the two germline ends. The CDR3 spans 17 residues. Germline loops: CDR1 MRHNA, CDR2 SNTAGT. In DNA, the CDR3 is TGTGCCAGCAGTGACTCGAATGGGAAGGCGGGTGTTCGGCCCCAGCATTTT. This gives the protein CASSDSNGKAGVRPQHF.

This clone was detected only once. The CDR3 sequence: CASRPGEGSNQPQHF. The CDR3 region has the DNA TGTGCCAGCAGACCAGGGGAGGGTAGCAATCAGCCCCAGCATTTT. The chain employs TRBV28 and TRBJ1-5; D is perhaps TRBD1 (6 bases). Trimming took off 6 bases at V and 0 bases at J, with 12 bases between the two ends. Germline values: CDR1 MDHEN, CDR2 SYDVKM. The CDR3 consists of 15 residues.

The chain employs TRBV4-1 and TRBJ2-1; D is uncertain. There are 17 residues in the CDR3. From germline, CDR1 is MGHRA and CDR2 YSYEKL. The V and J ends lost 3 bases and 2 bases respectively, with 17 bases between them. This CDR3 reads CASSHYPSQKTYNEQFF. CDR3 DNA: TGCGCCAGCAGCCACTATCCCTCACAGAAAACCTACAATGAGCAGTTCTTC.

The chain uses TRBV7-6 and TRBJ2-1; the D is unclear. There are 15 residues in the CDR3. The V end lost 7 bases, the J end lost 2 bases, and 15 bases lay between the germline ends. Germline V gene lookup returns CDR1 SGHVS and CDR2 FNYEAQ. The chain's CDR3 is CASTPRADAYNEQFF. The CDR3 nucleotides are TGTGCCAGCACCCCTCGGGCAGACGCCTACAATGAGCAGTTCTTC.

The CDR3 spells CASSQDSTTDTQYF. CDR3 bases: TGCGCCAGCAGCCAAGATTCGACCACAGATACGCAGTATTTT. The chain is built from TRBV4-1 and TRBJ2-3; D remains ambiguous. Trimming left V 0 bases short and J 2 bases short, with 6 bases between. The CDR3 sequence is 14 residues long. Germline loops: CDR1 MGHRA, CDR2 YSYEKL.

CDR3 nucleotide sequence: TGTGCCACCAGCCCTCTAACCTGGGCTAAACAGCCCCAGCATTTT. It yields the protein CATSPLTWAKQPQHF. The chain couples TRBV15 to TRBJ1-5; no reliable D call. The CDR3 has 15 amino acids. Germline values: CDR1 LNHNV, CDR2 YYDKDF (reference sequence). V lost 5 bases and J 7 bases, leaving 18 bases between the germline ends. The full variable domain, in which reference TRBV15 and TRBJ1-5 provide the parts outside the CDR3, is DAMVIQNPRYQVTQFGKPVTLSCSQTLNHNVMYWYQQKSSQAPKLLFHYYDKDFNNEADTPDNFQSRRPNTSFCFLDIRSPGLGDTAMYLCATSPLTWAKQPQHFGDGTRLSIL.